This section outlines one T cell receptor beta chain sequence together with its context. The antigen remains unidentified. TCRdb re-called the reads with MiXCR, one entry per CDR3 protein. The top ten hold roughly 31% of the sample, which has around 180,000 distinct CDR3 sequences, over 25% seen once. This sample is drawn from a study of T cell repertoires in cytomegalovirus infection. Looking at the study overall: Matching HLA type and CMV infection were both indicated by public TCR beta signatures.

Study results and caveats: HLA-C-restricted TCR beta clonotypes specific for CMV led the ex vivo response.

The CDR3 contains 17 residues. The germline CDR1 and CDR2 sequences are SGHVS and FNYEAQ. Trimming pared 8 bases from V and 0 bases from J, leaving 20 bases between. Specimen: PBMCs. The sequence was obtained from a human donor in good health (CMV status not recorded). Some clones in this sample may be carry-over from other donors' samples. The chain employs TRBV7-6 and TRBJ1-3; D is unclear. CDR3 sequence: CASGLVADPTSGNTIYF. The DNA of the CDR3 is TGTGCCAGCGGCCTAGTGGCAGACCCTACCTCTGGAAACACCATATATTTT.